What follows are 5 T cell receptor beta chains derived from one specimen sequenced in a study of cytomegalovirus exposure and HLA in healthy donors. The PCR was carried out with 60 Vbeta primers and 13 Jbeta primers. The protocol was immunoSEQ multiplex PCR, while the TCRdb copy is restricted to in-frame clones and leaves out a portion. In the table there are under 200,000 clones, around 73% of which are singletons. The sequenced material came from PBMCs. These receptors all come from a man in his sixties in good health and CMV-seronegative.

The V call is TRBV28, the J call TRBJ1-5; D not resolved. Germline V gene data show CDR1 as MDHEN and CDR2 as SYDVKM. The V end was cut by 4 bases, the J end by 15 bases, with 13 bases between. The CDR3 runs to 11 residues. The CDR3 loop reads CASSYLGEAHF. The CDR3 DNA sequence: TGTGCCAGCAGTTACCTCGGGGAAGCGCATTTT.

The V call is TRBV5-1, the J call TRBJ2-7; 8 positions agree with TRBD1. CDR3 length: 15 amino acids. With V trimmed by 4 bases and J by 3 bases, 9 bases remained unmatched. Germline-derived CDR1 and CDR2 are SGHRS and YFSETQ. The CDR3 DNA reads TGCGCCAGCAGCCCGAGACAGGGGAAGGACTACGAGCAGTACTTC. Translating gives CASSPRQGKDYEQYF.

The gene calls are TRBV7-8 and TRBJ1-2; the D gene is possibly TRBD1 (6 bases). Germline CDR1 reads SGHVS; CDR2 reads FQNEAQ. With 1 base removed from V and 10 bases from J, the gap between germline ends came to 19 bases. The CDR3 covers 15 residues. CDR3 region: CASSLGVWAGGDYTF. DNA of the CDR3: TGTGCCAGCAGCTTAGGAGTGTGGGCGGGGGGCGACTACACCTTC.

V usage is TRBV7-9 and J usage is TRBJ1-2; 7 bases align to TRBD1. Trimming at V came to 5 bases and at J to 5 bases, leaving 5 bases not matched to a gene. Looked up from germline, CDR1 is SEHNR and CDR2 is FQNEAQ (reference sequence). The CDR3 is 13 residues long. CDR3 residues: CASSGGQSYGYTF. Here the CDR3 DNA reads TGTGCCAGCAGCGGGGGACAGTCATATGGCTACACCTTC.

This chain joins TRBV19 and TRBJ2-1; D might be TRBD2 (6 bases). This CDR3 has 14 amino acids. V was pared by 3 bases and J by 9 bases, with 15 bases between. Germline CDR1 LNHDA, CDR2 SQIVND (reference sequence). CDR3 loop: CASSIVDGGSEQFF. In nucleotides, the CDR3 is TGTGCCAGTAGTATTGTGGACGGAGGGAGTGAGCAGTTCTTC.